The 16 T cell receptor beta chains listed next were all sequenced from one sample in a study of T cells in Graves' hyperthyroidism and ophthalmopathy. RNA transcripts yielded amplified TCR beta CDR3 regions. HTBI primers drove first-round RT-PCR of the TCR CDR3. A single record per CDR3 protein comes from TCRdb applying MiXCR to the multiplex PCR reads. The data show under 300,000 distinct CDR3 sequences, about an eighth seen once. Sequenced: blood. Receptors were obtained from a woman under 40 with Graves' hyperthyroidism that later progressed to Graves' ophthalmopathy.

This clonotype was detected many times. The chain joins TRBV19 to TRBJ2-3; D uncertain. The germline CDR1 and CDR2 sequences are LNHDA and SQIVND (reference sequence). The V and J ends lost 3 bases and 4 bases respectively, with 11 bases between them. CDR3 size: 14 residues. DNA of the CDR3: TGTGCCAGTAGTATTGTAGTAGGGTCAGATACGCAGTATTTT. This translates into CASSIVVGSDTQYF.

The chain joins TRBV28 to TRBJ2-2; 16 nucleotides line up with TRBD2. From germline, CDR1 is MDHEN and CDR2 SYDVKM. The CDR3 contains 17 residues. J lost 7 bases, V lost 6 bases, and 8 bases had no gene match. The CDR3 sequence: CASRSTGTSGRGGELFF. The CDR3 DNA follows: TGTGCCAGCAGGTCCACCGGGACTAGCGGGAGGGGCGGGGAGCTGTTTTTT.

Turning to this clonotype: This may stem from a read error, because a much larger clone lies one nucleotide away. The chain links TRBV5-1 to TRBJ2-7; no definite D call. The last part of the DNA fits TRBJ2-1 better; the J call may be wrong. The CDR3 spans 15 residues. Looked up from germline, CDR1 is SGHRS and CDR2 is YFSETQ. For the CDR3, the DNA is TGCGCCAGCAGCCCTGCCGGAACCCCGACCTACGAGCAGTTCTTC. Its translation is CASSPAGTPTYEQFF.

About this clonotype: A much larger clone lies a single base off, so this may be a read error. The rearrangement links TRBV5-1 to TRBJ2-7, with D unresolved. The J call may be faulty, since TRBJ2-1 better matches the DNA end. The CDR3 is made up of 13 amino acids. CDR1 SGHRS and CDR2 YFSETQ come from the germline V gene. The CDR3 bases are TGCGCCAGCAGCTTAAGAGAGACCTACGAGCAGTTCTTC. Translated, it gives CASSLRETYEQFF.

This clonotype was seen ten or more times. V and J are TRBV7-8 and TRBJ2-3; D is undetermined. The CDR3 covers 16 residues. CDR1 is SGHVS and CDR2 is FQNEAQ in the germline V gene. The ends were cut back, 5 bases at V and 1 base at J, with 16 bases in the middle. The CDR3, as DNA: TGTGCCAGCAGCCCTACAGAACCTAGTGGCACAGATACGCAGTATTTT. Its protein product is CASSPTEPSGTDTQYF.

This clonotype was counted at least ten times. The V and J genes are TRBV29-1 and TRBJ1-5, with D tentatively TRBD1 (6 bases). From germline, CDR1 is SQVTM and CDR2 ANQGSEA. CDR3 length: 14 amino acids. The CDR3 protein is CSYDRPTLNQPQHF. The CDR3 region has the DNA TGCAGTTACGACAGGCCCACACTGAATCAGCCCCAGCATTTT.

At least ten counts were recorded for this clonotype. The chain couples TRBV6-1 to TRBJ2-7, with 7 bases fitting TRBD1. V gave up 2 bases and J gave up 3 bases; unmatched junction bases: 7. The CDR3 is 15 amino acids. From germline, CDR1 is MNHNS and CDR2 SASEGT. The CDR3 here is CASSEQGTALYEQYF. CDR3 DNA sequence: TGTGCCAGCAGTGAACAGGGGACAGCCCTCTACGAGCAGTACTTC.

This clonotype was seen ten or more times. This chain joins TRBV24-1 and TRBJ1-1; D is uncertain. Trimming cost V 10 bases and J 5 bases, with 16 bases left between them. Germline CDR1 and CDR2: KGHDR and SFDVKD. This CDR3 has 13 residues. This CDR3 is CATRGSGRTEAFF. DNA of the CDR3: TGTGCCACTCGGGGTTCCGGCCGGACTGAAGCTTTCTTT.

The J gene is TRBJ2-7, the V gene TRBV4-3, with TRBD2 matching 10 bases. Germline-derived CDR1 and CDR2 are LGHNA and YSLEER. The CDR3 sequence is 15 residues long. V trimming: 2 bases; J trimming: 6 bases; junction bases outside the gene matches: 7. The CDR3 protein is CASSQFILAGAEQYF. CDR3 sequence (DNA): TGCGCCAGCAGCCAATTTATCCTAGCGGGAGCCGAGCAGTACTTC.

Regarding this clonotype: A read error is possible here, since a much larger clone lies one base away. The chain combines TRBV5-4 with TRBJ1-5; D possibly corresponds to TRBD1 (5 bases). This CDR3 spans 15 amino acids. Germline values: CDR1 SGHNT, CDR2 YYREEE (reference sequence). The CDR3 loop is CASGLGSGSNQPQHF. The CDR3 DNA sequence: TGTGCCAGCGGCTTGGGGTCAGGGTCTAATCAGCCCCAGCATTTT. Full variable domain (missing parts from reference TRBV5-4 and TRBJ1-5): ETGVTQSPTHLIKTRGQQVTLRCSSQSGHNTVSWYQQALGQGPQFIFQYYREEENGRGNFPPRFSGLQFPNYSSELNVNALELDDSALYLCASGLGSGSNQPQHFGDGTRLSIL.

This clonotype came up many times. The CDR3 reads CASSLVEGADTEAFF. Here the CDR3 DNA reads TGTGCCAGCAGCTTAGTTGAGGGAGCGGACACTGAAGCTTTCTTT. The chain is built from TRBV7-9 and TRBJ1-1; D remains unclear. This CDR3 is built from 15 residues. V was shortened by 1 base and J by 3 bases, with 12 bases between the two germline ends. Germline V gene data show CDR1 as SEHNR and CDR2 as FQNEAQ (reference sequence).

This clonotype was seen at least ten times. The chain employs TRBV28 and TRBJ1-1; TRBD1 is a possible D gene (6 bases). The ends were cut back, 6 bases at V and 1 base at J, with 9 bases in the middle. CDR3 length equals 13 residues. Germline V gene lookup returns CDR1 MDHEN and CDR2 SYDVKM. Here the CDR3 reads CASRGGANTEAFF. CDR3 sequence (DNA): TGTGCCAGCAGGGGGGGGGCGAACACTGAAGCTTTCTTT.

At least ten counts were recorded for this clonotype. This rearrangement joins TRBV6-1 to TRBJ1-1; no definite D call. The CDR3 loop spans 14 amino acids. The germline V gene has CDR1 MNHNS and CDR2 SASEGT. Trimming shortened V by 8 bases and J by 6 bases, and 19 bases separated the two germline ends. The CDR3 protein is CASLVGLFNPEAFF. CDR3 nucleotides: TGTGCCAGCCTAGTAGGGCTGTTCAACCCTGAAGCTTTCTTT.

Ten or more counts support this clonotype. The rearrangement uses TRBV6-2 or TRBV6-3 and TRBJ2-3, with TRBD2 as a possible D gene (5 bases). V was pared by 6 bases and J by 2 bases, with 12 bases between. CDR3 size: 14 residues. Germline lookup yields CDR1 MNHEY and CDR2 SVGEGT. CDR3 nucleotide sequence: TGTGCCAGCAGCAGAGAGGGTATCACAGATACGCAGTATTTT. It encodes CASSREGITDTQYF.

This clonotype was detected many times. V is TRBV18 and J is TRBJ1-4; 7 nucleotides line up with TRBD1. V gave up 5 bases and J gave up 6 bases; unmatched junction bases: 3. CDR3 length equals 13 residues. Germline values: CDR1 KGHSH, CDR2 LQKENI. The CDR3 nucleotides are TGTGCCAGCTCAAGGGACAGTTATGAAAAACTGTTTTTT. This codes for CASSRDSYEKLFF.

This clonotype appeared many times. The rearrangement joins TRBV6-1 to TRBJ2-7; D gene uncertain. Per germline, CDR1 MNHNS and CDR2 SASEGT. Trimming cost V 5 bases and J 2 bases, with 7 bases left between them. The CDR3 extends over 12 amino acids. The CDR3 loop reads CASSTAAYEQYF. CDR3 bases: TGTGCCAGCAGTACAGCAGCCTACGAGCAGTACTTC.